Below, 21 T cell receptor beta chains from the same sample are listed, as sequenced in a study of cytomegalovirus exposure and HLA in healthy donors. PCR involved 60 Vbeta and 13 Jbeta primers. Profiling relied on immunoSEQ multiplex PCR, and the TCRdb table lists in-frame clones only, not all of them. The sample has around 150,000 clones, roughly 82% seen once. Sequenced input: PBMCs. These receptors were collected from a man aged 45-65 years in good health and CMV-seropositive.

The J gene is TRBJ2-7, the V gene TRBV7-3; 9 bases agree with TRBD1. The CDR3 extends over 15 amino acids. CDR1 and CDR2 from the germline V gene are SGHTA and FQGTGA. The V gene end was trimmed by 0 bases and the J gene end by 5 bases; junction bases not matched to a gene: 5. CDR3 coding DNA: TGTGCCAGCAGCTTAACCCGGGACAGGGACCACGAGCAGTACTTC. Its translation: CASSLTRDRDHEQYF. Complete variable domain (other parts from reference TRBV7-3 and TRBJ2-7): GAGVSQTPSNKVTEKGKYVELRCDPISGHTALYWYRQSLGQGPEFLIYFQGTGAADDSGLPNDRFFAVRPEGSVSTLKIQRTERGDSAVYLCASSLTRDRDHEQYFGPGTRLTVT.

This clone was found once. This chain connects TRBV11-1 to TRBJ1-1; D gene ambiguous. The CDR3 consists of 14 residues. The V end was cut by 3 bases, the J end by 4 bases, with 12 bases between. The germline CDR1 and CDR2 sequences are SGHAT and FQDESV (reference sequence). The CDR3 is CASSFGLGSTEAFF. CDR3 nucleotides: TGTGCCAGCAGCTTCGGGTTGGGGAGCACTGAAGCTTTCTTT.

This clone has only a few counts. The chain recombines TRBV11-2 with TRBJ2-1; D uncertain. V was trimmed by 6 bases and J by 0 bases, leaving 12 bases between them. The CDR3 covers 15 residues. In germline, CDR1 is SGHAT, CDR2 FQNNGV. The CDR3 loop reads CASRSGFSSYNEQFF. The DNA of the CDR3 is TGTGCCAGCAGATCAGGCTTCAGCTCCTACAATGAGCAGTTCTTC. Drawing the rest from reference TRBV11-2 and TRBJ2-1, the complete variable domain is EAGVAQSPRYKIIEKRQSVAFWCNPISGHATLYWYQQILGQGPKLLIQFQNNGVVDDSQLPKDRFSAERLKGVDSTLKIQPAKLEDSAVYLCASRSGFSSYNEQFFGPGTRLTVL.

The V gene is TRBV4-2, the J gene TRBJ2-7; 11 bases align to TRBD2. This CDR3 region has 17 residues. Germline V lookup: CDR1 LGHNA, CDR2 YNFKEQ. Trimming took 3 bases from V and 0 from J; bases not matched to a gene: 7. CDR3 coding DNA: TGTGCCAGCAGCCAGAGGGGACTAGCGGCGATCTCCTACGAGCAGTACTTC. Encoded protein: CASSQRGLAAISYEQYF.

The chain uses TRBV10-3 and TRBJ1-5, with D possibly TRBD1 on 6 matching bases. Trimming removed 9 bases at V and 7 bases at J, with 16 bases between. Germline V gives CDR1 ENHRY, CDR2 SYGVKD. The CDR3 extends over 13 amino acids. The CDR3 reads CAITWGLGQPQHF. As DNA, the CDR3 is TGTGCCATTACTTGGGGGCTAGGGCAGCCCCAGCATTTT.

The sample holds one count of this clone. The gene calls are TRBV9 and TRBJ1-3; D possibly corresponds to TRBD1 (5 bases). The CDR3 has 16 residues. Germline values: CDR1 SGDLS, CDR2 YYNGEE. Trimming cost V 0 bases and J 2 bases, with 12 bases left between them. Here the CDR3 reads CASSVVAGAAGNTIYF. The CDR3, as DNA: TGTGCCAGCAGCGTAGTTGCTGGGGCGGCTGGAAACACCATATATTTT.

V and J are TRBV28 and TRBJ2-1; tentatively, D is TRBD2 (7 bases). This CDR3 has 16 amino acids. Per germline, CDR1 MDHEN and CDR2 SYDVKM. Trimming removed 6 bases at V and 8 bases at J, with 23 bases between. The CDR3 spells CASRPGGSGRQDEQFF. In nucleotides, the CDR3 is TGTGCCAGCAGGCCGGGGGGCAGTGGAAGGCAAGATGAGCAGTTCTTC.

This chain links TRBV7-2 with TRBJ2-7, with D uncertain. The CDR3 has 12 amino acids. Per germline, CDR1 SGHTA and CDR2 FQGNSA. The germline V and J ends were trimmed by 4 bases and 0 bases, with 4 bases remaining between them. The CDR3 DNA reads as TGTGCCAGCAGCTCTTTCTCCTACGAGCAGTACTTC. It is translated as CASSSFSYEQYF.

The gene calls are TRBV14 and TRBJ1-3; 10 bases are shared with TRBD1. Losses at the gene ends were 8 bases for V and 0 bases for J; bases not matched to a gene: 4. Germline CDR1 is SGHDN and CDR2 is FVKESK. The CDR3 extends over 15 amino acids. CDR3 sequence (DNA): TGTGCCAGCCGACGGGACAGGGGCTCTGGAAACACCATATATTTT. Its translation is CASRRDRGSGNTIYF.

The chain couples TRBV5-1 to TRBJ2-2, with 10 bases identical to TRBD2. Unmatched junction bases numbered 11, after V lost 4 bases and J lost 2 bases. Germline-derived CDR1 and CDR2 are SGHRS and YFSETQ. The CDR3 has 18 amino acids. The CDR3: CASSMASLAGGNTGELFF. Here the CDR3 DNA reads TGCGCCAGCAGCATGGCGTCCTTAGCGGGGGGTAACACCGGGGAGCTGTTTTTT.

The chain recombines TRBV28 with TRBJ1-1, with unresolved D. Germline assignment: CDR1 MDHEN and CDR2 SYDVKM. V was clipped by 3 bases and J by 4 bases, with 12 bases between them. This CDR3 contains 14 residues. CDR3 region: CASSFELSRTEAFF. As DNA, the CDR3 is TGTGCCAGCAGTTTCGAGCTGAGTCGCACTGAAGCTTTCTTT.

This clone turned up a few times. The CDR3 is CASSSQRGTGLRRVYGYTF. DNA for the CDR3: TGTGCCAGCAGCTCCCAACGTGGGACAGGGCTTAGAAGGGTCTATGGCTACACCTTC. The J gene is TRBJ1-2, the V gene TRBV9; 9 bases align to TRBD1. Germline V lookup: CDR1 SGDLS, CDR2 YYNGEE. This CDR3 has 19 residues. The trim removed 4 bases at V and 4 bases at J, leaving 20 bases unmatched.

This clone was seen only once. This chain links TRBV7-8 with TRBJ1-2; no clear D gene. CDR1 SGHVS and CDR2 FQNEAQ come from the germline V gene. Trimming took off 0 bases at V and 0 bases at J, with 8 bases between the two ends. The CDR3 extends over 15 amino acids. CDR3 sequence: CASSLAHGANYGYTF. The CDR3 nucleotides are TGTGCCAGCAGCTTAGCGCATGGAGCTAACTATGGCTACACCTTC.

V usage is TRBV28 and J usage is TRBJ1-6; D gene unclear. Trimming took 4 bases from V and 7 from J, leaving 14 bases between them. The CDR3 is made up of 15 amino acids. CDR1 and CDR2 (germline): MDHEN, SYDVKM. CDR3 coding DNA: TGTGCCAGCAGTTCTTGGGCAGGAGGGAATTCACCCCTCCACTTT. Its protein product is CASSSWAGGNSPLHF.

This chain links TRBV28 with TRBJ2-7; D may be TRBD1 (5 bases). Germline loops: CDR1 MDHEN, CDR2 SYDVKM. V shed 10 bases and J shed 0 bases, with 13 bases lying between them. This CDR3 comprises 13 residues. The CDR3 is CAIQGESSYEQYF. CDR3 nucleotide sequence: TGTGCCATCCAAGGGGAAAGCTCCTACGAGCAGTACTTC.

A few counts support this clone. The chain joins TRBV4-2 to TRBJ2-2; D unclear. Germline lookup yields CDR1 LGHNA and CDR2 YNFKEQ. V dropped 4 bases and J dropped 3 bases, with 3 bases sitting between them. The CDR3 is 12 residues long. The CDR3 loop reads CASSPDTGELFF. CDR3 coding DNA: TGTGCCAGCAGCCCGGACACCGGGGAGCTGTTTTTT.

The chain uses TRBV19 and TRBJ2-7; TRBD1 matches at 8 bases. The CDR3 loop spans 14 amino acids. The germline V gene has CDR1 LNHDA and CDR2 SQIVND (reference sequence). V lost 1 base, J lost 3 bases, and 2 bases stayed unmatched. The CDR3 sequence: CASSIGTGNYEQYF. CDR3 bases: TGTGCCAGTAGTATAGGGACAGGGAACTACGAGCAGTACTTC.

V is TRBV29-1 and J is TRBJ2-7, with 10 positions matching TRBD1. The V gene's germline CDR1 is SQVTM and CDR2 ANQGSEA. Unmatched junction bases numbered 7, after V lost 6 bases and J lost 5 bases. CDR3 length: 13 amino acids. DNA for the CDR3: TGCAGCGTGACAGGGGGCCGGAATGACGAGCAGTACTTC. It encodes CSVTGGRNDEQYF.

This clone occurred once. V is TRBV28 and J is TRBJ1-5; D unresolved. CDR3 length: 13 residues. Germline CDR1 is MDHEN and CDR2 is SYDVKM. Trimming pared 5 bases from V and 5 bases from J, leaving 10 bases between. Here the CDR3 DNA reads TGTGCCAGCAGTCCATTCTCAGATCAGCCCCAGCATTTT. It codes for CASSPFSDQPQHF.

This clone was detected only once. The J gene is TRBJ1-4, the V gene TRBV2; TRBD1 aligns across 10 bases. Germline V gives CDR1 SNHLY, CDR2 FYNNEI. The CDR3 is made up of 14 amino acids. V shed 6 bases, J shed 2 bases, and the junction held 0 bases outside the gene matches. As DNA, the CDR3 is TGTGCCAGCAGGGACAGGGGGACTAATGAAAAACTGTTTTTT. Translating gives CASRDRGTNEKLFF.

This clone was detected only a few times. The chain links TRBV5-1 to TRBJ1-5; 7 bases fit TRBD1. The CDR3 has 15 residues. Unmatched junction bases numbered 6, after V lost 3 bases and J lost 3 bases. From germline, CDR1 is SGHRS and CDR2 YFSETQ. CDR3 sequence: CASSSTGTVNQPQHF. The CDR3 DNA is TGCGCCAGCAGCTCAACCGGGACAGTCAATCAGCCCCAGCATTTT.